This entry is about one TCR beta chain. Its antigen is not identified. These data originate in a study of blood T cells in healthy people across ages. The study, taken as a whole, reports: Unknown donor CMV status possibly confounded expanded clonotype changes. Diversity estimates drawn from one million T cells were deemed underestimates.

Combining a sample-barcoded 5' primer with a J-beta primer mix, a second PCR ran for 7 to 11 cycles. TCRdb passed the 5' RACE reads through MiXCR, listing each CDR3 protein once. Altogether fewer than 1,000,000 distinct CDR3 sequences are present, 40% to 50% being singletons, with the ten largest covering about 19%. This clonotype was sampled from a man in his 60s in good health. Sequenced: blood.

CDR3 in amino acids: CSAIRDILYEQYF. DNA for the CDR3: TGCAGTGCTATTCGGGACATACTTTACGAGCAGTACTTC. This chain uses TRBV20-1 with TRBJ2-7; a possible D gene is TRBD1 (6 bases). This CDR3 is built from 13 residues. CDR1 is DFQATT, CDR2 SNEGSKA, per germline (reference sequence). Trimming took off 4 bases at V and 4 bases at J, with 14 bases between the two ends.